There are a few counts of the clone carrying this T cell receptor beta chain. Antigen unknown. Each CDR3 protein gets one entry after TCRdb re-called the 5' RACE reads with MiXCR. The sample holds hundreds of thousands of distinct CDR3 sequences, roughly a sixth seen once. These data belong to a study of T cells after yellow fever vaccination. Findings and caveats of the study: Abundant bulk-derived clonotypes could contaminate FACS-sorted repertoires.

CDR3 length: 13 residues. Trimming left V 10 bases short and J 5 bases short, with 16 bases between. Germline CDR1 reads MDHEN; CDR2 reads SYDVKM. Sequences were derived from PBMCs, sampled before the yellow fever booster vaccination. This chain uses TRBV28 with TRBJ2-3; perhaps TRBD2 as D (5 bases). The receptor was derived from a man aged 18 to 35 who received the YFV17D yellow fever vaccine. Here the CDR3 DNA reads TGTGCCACCAAGAGGAGGTCCGGAGATACGCAGTATTTT. Translation: CATKRRSGDTQYF.